One and the same sample provided the 9 T cell receptor beta chains below, sequenced in a study of cytomegalovirus exposure and HLA in healthy donors. The PCR had 60 Vbeta and 13 Jbeta primers. TCRdb keeps only in-frame clones here, not all; method: immunoSEQ multiplex PCR. Of 160,000 or so clones listed, 79% are singletons. Sequenced input: PBMCs. Receptors were obtained from a woman in her forties in good health and CMV-seronegative.

The chain carries TRBV6-1 and TRBJ2-7; the match to TRBD2 covers 10 bases. The CDR3 loop spans 15 amino acids. V shed 2 bases and J 2 bases; nucleotides not matched to a gene: 3. Germline CDR1 and CDR2: MNHNS and SASEGT. CDR3 coding DNA: TGTGCCAGCAGTGAAACGGGACTAGCGACCTACGAGCAGTACTTC. Amino acids: CASSETGLATYEQYF.

This clone came up once. The rearrangement uses TRBV27 and TRBJ2-3, with TRBD1 matching over 7 bases. The CDR3 is 15 amino acids. CDR1 is MNHEY and CDR2 is SMNVEV in the germline V gene (reference sequence). Trimming at V came to 2 bases and at J to 2 bases, leaving 4 bases not matched to a gene. The CDR3 protein is CASSLKTGTTDTQYF. CDR3 DNA sequence: TGTGCCAGCAGTTTAAAGACAGGGACCACAGATACGCAGTATTTT.

This clone was detected a few times. The CDR3 coding sequence is TGTGCCAGCAGCTTAGTAGGCCTAGCGGGGGGTAGCACAGATACGCAGTATTTT. Amino acids: CASSLVGLAGGSTDTQYF. The rearrangement links TRBV7-6 to TRBJ2-3; 11 bases are shared with TRBD2. J was trimmed by 0 bases and V by 1 base; bases with no gene match: 6. Germline assignment: CDR1 SGHVS and CDR2 FNYEAQ. CDR3 length: 18 amino acids.

This chain joins TRBV7-2 and TRBJ1-1; D is unclear. Trimming stripped 2 bases from V and 1 base from J, with 5 bases between. This CDR3 contains 13 residues. Germline V gene data show CDR1 as SGHTA and CDR2 as FQGNSA. The CDR3 spells CASSLFGNTEAFF. The CDR3 DNA reads TGTGCCAGCAGCTTATTCGGGAACACTGAAGCTTTCTTT.

This clone was detected only a few times. The chain has TRBV6-6 and TRBJ1-5; no firm D call. Deletions cut 6 bases from V and 3 bases from J, with 9 bases between. Germline CDR1 and CDR2: MNHNY and SVGAGI (reference sequence). The CDR3 consists of 13 residues. Here the CDR3 DNA reads TGTGCCAGCAGACAGTCCACCAATCAGCCCCAGCATTTT. Protein product: CASRQSTNQPQHF.

V is TRBV7-2 and J is TRBJ1-2, with TRBD1 matching 10 bases. This CDR3 comprises 13 residues. With 7 bases clipped from V and 6 bases from J, the junction kept 5 bases outside the gene matches. Germline V CDR1 and CDR2: SGHTA, FQGNSA. In DNA, the CDR3 is TGTGCCAGCATAACCGGGACAGGGGATGGCTACACCTTC. As protein: CASITGTGDGYTF.

The chain employs TRBV2 and TRBJ1-4, with TRBD1 identical over 10 bases. V shed 6 bases and J 5 bases; nucleotides not matched to a gene: 0. Germline CDR1 and CDR2: SNHLY and FYNNEI. This CDR3 comprises 13 residues. The CDR3 region is CASRGQGNEKLFF. The CDR3, as DNA: TGTGCCAGCAGGGGACAGGGGAATGAAAAACTGTTTTTT.

The chain links TRBV28 to TRBJ1-1, with a possible D match to TRBD1 (5 bases). V dropped 7 bases and J dropped 8 bases, with 20 bases sitting between them. The CDR3 loop spans 14 amino acids. Germline V gene sequence: CDR1 MDHEN, CDR2 SYDVKM. CDR3 DNA: TGTGCCAGCACACCCCCAGGGCGAGTCGCGGAAGCTTTCTTT. Translating gives CASTPPGRVAEAFF.

The chain is built from TRBV30 and TRBJ1-2; D is ambiguous. CDR1 GTSNPN and CDR2 SVGIG come from the germline V gene (reference sequence). V dropped 0 bases and J dropped 4 bases, with 24 bases sitting between them. The CDR3 has 18 residues. The CDR3 region has the DNA TGTGCCTGGAGTGTATTGCCCCCCTTAGGAAGGAGACCCTATGGCTACACCTTC. Its translation: CAWSVLPPLGRRPYGYTF.